A selection of T cell receptor beta chains follows, all from one sample in a study of blood T cell repertoires in COVID-19. Sequencing was performed with immunoSEQ multiplex PCR; in TCRdb, only in-frame clones are kept and a portion is missing. The sample yields 250,000 or so clones, 70% to 85% seen once. Sequenced: PBMCs or T cells enriched from blood (not recorded which). The receptors originated from a man aged 55 to 70 who had recovered from COVID-19. Both conserved end residues are part of each CDR3. D genes are given only for firm matches. The size field is filled for only some rows; it gives once, few, many or a size class.

J: TRBJ1-3; V: TRBV19; size: .; length: 15; D: .; DNA: TGTGCCAGTAGTCCACAGCCCAGCTCTGGAAACACCATATATTTT; CDR3: CASSPQPSSGNTIYF
J: TRBJ1-2; V: TRBV18; size: .; length: 16; D: .; DNA: TGTGCCAGCTCACCCCGTGAAGCCCGGGACTCCCCTGGCTACACCTTC; CDR3: CASSPREARDSPGYTF
J: TRBJ1-1; V: TRBV7-2; size: .; length: 15; D: .; DNA: TGTGCCAGCAGCTTACCCCAGTGGGACATCACTGAAGCTTTCTTT; CDR3: CASSLPQWDITEAFF
J: TRBJ2-5; V: TRBV7-2; size: .; length: 13; D: .; DNA: TGTGCCAGCAGCTTTTCAGGCCAAGAGACCCAGTACTTC; CDR3: CASSFSGQETQYF
J: TRBJ1-2; V: TRBV6-4; size: .; length: 13; D: .; DNA: TGTGCCAGCAGTGCCGTCTCGGGTGGTGGCTACACCTTC; CDR3: CASSAVSGGGYTF
J: TRBJ1-1; V: TRBV27; size: .; length: 15; D: .; DNA: TGTGCCAGCAGTTTACGGGGGACCCTTAACACTGAAGCTTTCTTT; CDR3: CASSLRGTLNTEAFF
J: TRBJ2-5; V: TRBV5-8; size: .; length: 17; D: TRBD1; DNA: TGTGCCAGCAGCTTACGTTGGGGGGACAGGGGCCAAGAGACCCAGTACTTC; CDR3: CASSLRWGDRGQETQYF
J: TRBJ1-1; V: TRBV29-1; size: .; length: 12; D: .; DNA: TGCAGCGTTGGACAGAAGAACACTGAAGCTTTCTTT; CDR3: CSVGQKNTEAFF
J: TRBJ1-2; V: TRBV13; size: .; length: 14; D: .; DNA: TGTGCCAGCAGCCGAGAAGAGGGCCTATGGGACTACACCTTC; CDR3: CASSREEGLWDYTF
J: TRBJ2-2; V: TRBV7-9; size: .; length: 14; D: .; DNA: TGTGCCAGCAGCTTAGAACTAGCTGTCGGGGAGCTGTTTTTT; CDR3: CASSLELAVGELFF
J: TRBJ1-2; V: TRBV27; size: .; length: 14; D: TRBD1; DNA: TGTGCCAGCAGCCTCAGGGGGCTTGACTATGGCTACACCTTC; CDR3: CASSLRGLDYGYTF
J: TRBJ1-1; V: TRBV2; size: .; length: 13; D: .; DNA: TGTGCCAGCAGTGAAGCTGAGGACACTGAAGCTTTCTTT; CDR3: CASSEAEDTEAFF
J: TRBJ2-3; V: TRBV18; size: .; length: 17; D: TRBD2; DNA: TGTGCCAGCTCCCCAGGACTAGCGGGGCCTTTCACAGATACGCAGTATTTT; CDR3: CASSPGLAGPFTDTQYF
J: TRBJ1-1; V: TRBV4-1; size: few; length: 16; D: .; DNA: TGCGCCAGCAGCCCTCATTTGACACAGGGGAACACTGAAGCTTTCTTT; CDR3: CASSPHLTQGNTEAFF
J: TRBJ1-2; V: TRBV12-3/TRBV12-4; size: .; length: 13; D: .; DNA: TGTGCCAGCAGTTTTGGGGACTTCTATGGCTACACCTTC; CDR3: CASSFGDFYGYTF